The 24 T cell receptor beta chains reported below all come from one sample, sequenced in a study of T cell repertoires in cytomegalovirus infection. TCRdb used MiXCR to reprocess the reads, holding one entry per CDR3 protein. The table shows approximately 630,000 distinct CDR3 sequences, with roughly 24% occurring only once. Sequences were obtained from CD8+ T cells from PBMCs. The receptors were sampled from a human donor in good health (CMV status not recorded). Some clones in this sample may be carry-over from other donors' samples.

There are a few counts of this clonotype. Here the CDR3 reads CAGSLRLNTEAFF. The CDR3 region has the DNA TGTGCCGGCTCTCTCCGACTGAACACTGAAGCTTTCTTT. The chain carries TRBV2 and TRBJ1-1; D not certain. Per germline, CDR1 SNHLY and CDR2 FYNNEI. The CDR3 sequence is 13 residues long. V lost 11 bases, J lost 0 bases, and 13 bases lay in between.

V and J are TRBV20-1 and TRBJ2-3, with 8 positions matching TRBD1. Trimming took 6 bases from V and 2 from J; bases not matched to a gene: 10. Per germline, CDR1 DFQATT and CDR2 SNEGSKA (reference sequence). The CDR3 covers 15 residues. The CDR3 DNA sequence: TGCAGTGCCCACCCCGGGACAGGACCCACAGATACGCAGTATTTT. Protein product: CSAHPGTGPTDTQYF.

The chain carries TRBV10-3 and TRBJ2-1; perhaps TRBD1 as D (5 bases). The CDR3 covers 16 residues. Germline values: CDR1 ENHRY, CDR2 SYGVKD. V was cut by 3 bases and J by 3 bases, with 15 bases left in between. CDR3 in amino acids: CAISEGEVDIYNEQFF. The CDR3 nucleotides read TGTGCCATCAGTGAAGGGGAAGTTGATATCTACAATGAGCAGTTCTTC.

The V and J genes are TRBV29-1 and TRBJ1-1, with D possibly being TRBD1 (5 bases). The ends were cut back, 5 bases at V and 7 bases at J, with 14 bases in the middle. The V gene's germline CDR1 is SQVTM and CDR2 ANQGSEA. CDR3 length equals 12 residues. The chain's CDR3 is CSVLGLHFEAFF. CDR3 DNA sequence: TGCAGCGTTTTGGGGCTACATTTTGAAGCTTTCTTT.

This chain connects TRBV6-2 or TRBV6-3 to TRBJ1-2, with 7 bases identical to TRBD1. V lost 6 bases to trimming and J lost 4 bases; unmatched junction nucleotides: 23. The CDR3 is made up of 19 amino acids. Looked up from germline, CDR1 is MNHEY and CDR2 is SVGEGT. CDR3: CASSRVVRDSSLSGYGYTF. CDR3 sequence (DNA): TGTGCCAGCAGCCGAGTCGTCCGGGACAGCAGCCTCTCAGGCTATGGCTACACCTTC.

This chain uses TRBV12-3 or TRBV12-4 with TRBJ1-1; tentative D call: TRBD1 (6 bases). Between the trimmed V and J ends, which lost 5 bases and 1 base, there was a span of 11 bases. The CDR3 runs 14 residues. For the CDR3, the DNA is TGTGCCAGCAGTGCCCCACAGGGGAACACTGAAGCTTTCTTT. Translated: CASSAPQGNTEAFF.

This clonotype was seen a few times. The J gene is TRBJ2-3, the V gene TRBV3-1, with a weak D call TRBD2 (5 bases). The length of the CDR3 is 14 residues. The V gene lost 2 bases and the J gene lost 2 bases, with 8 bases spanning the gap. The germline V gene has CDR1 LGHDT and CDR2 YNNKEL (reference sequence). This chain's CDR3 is CASSQRAATDTQYF. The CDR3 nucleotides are TGTGCCAGCAGCCAAAGAGCGGCCACAGATACGCAGTATTTT.

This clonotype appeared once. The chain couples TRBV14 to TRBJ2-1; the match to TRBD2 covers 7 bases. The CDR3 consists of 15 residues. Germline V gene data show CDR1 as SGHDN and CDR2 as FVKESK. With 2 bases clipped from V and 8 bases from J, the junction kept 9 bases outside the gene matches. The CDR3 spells CASSQMTSRVHEQFF. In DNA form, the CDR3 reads TGTGCCAGCAGCCAAATGACTAGCAGGGTGCATGAGCAGTTCTTC.

The CDR3 here is CSVETGAGGPHTQYF. CDR3 DNA: TGCAGCGTTGAAACGGGAGCGGGGGGGCCCCATACGCAGTATTTT. This sequence joins TRBV29-1 and TRBJ2-3, with TRBD2 matching over 10 bases. The CDR3 contains 15 residues. Germline assignment: CDR1 SQVTM and CDR2 ANQGSEA. V lost 2 bases to trimming and J lost 7 bases; unmatched junction nucleotides: 9.

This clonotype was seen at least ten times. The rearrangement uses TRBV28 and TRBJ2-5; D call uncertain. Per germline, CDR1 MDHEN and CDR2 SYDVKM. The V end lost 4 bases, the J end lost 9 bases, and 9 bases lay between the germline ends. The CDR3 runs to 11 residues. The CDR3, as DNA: TGTGCCAGCAGTTCACCGGCGGCCCAGTACTTC. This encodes CASSSPAAQYF.

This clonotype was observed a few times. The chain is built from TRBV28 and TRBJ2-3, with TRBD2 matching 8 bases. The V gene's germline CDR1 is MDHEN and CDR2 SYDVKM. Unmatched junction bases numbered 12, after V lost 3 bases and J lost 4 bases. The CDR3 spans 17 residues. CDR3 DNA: TGTGCCAGCAGTTTCCCCTCGGCGGGGGGCCCCCCAGATACGCAGTATTTT. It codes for CASSFPSAGGPPDTQYF.

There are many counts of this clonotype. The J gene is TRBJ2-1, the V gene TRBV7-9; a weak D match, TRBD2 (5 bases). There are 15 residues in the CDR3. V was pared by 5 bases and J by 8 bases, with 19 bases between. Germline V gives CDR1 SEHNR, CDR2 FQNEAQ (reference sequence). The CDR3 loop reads CASSARLAPEHEQFF. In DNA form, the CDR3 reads TGTGCCAGCAGCGCCAGGCTAGCTCCGGAACATGAGCAGTTCTTC.

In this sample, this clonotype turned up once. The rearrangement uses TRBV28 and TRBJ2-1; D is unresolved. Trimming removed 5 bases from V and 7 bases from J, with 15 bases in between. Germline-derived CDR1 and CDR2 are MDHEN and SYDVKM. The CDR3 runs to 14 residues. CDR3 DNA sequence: TGTGCCAGCAGTCCCTCGGCTATGGGGAATGAGCAGTTCTTC. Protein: CASSPSAMGNEQFF.

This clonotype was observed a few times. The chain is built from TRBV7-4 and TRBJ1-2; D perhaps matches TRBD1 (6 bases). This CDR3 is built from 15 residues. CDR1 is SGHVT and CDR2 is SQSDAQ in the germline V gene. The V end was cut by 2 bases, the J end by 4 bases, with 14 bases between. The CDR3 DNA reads TGTGCCAGCAGCTTACTCGGGGGGCAGGGCTATGGCTACACCTTC. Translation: CASSLLGGQGYGYTF.

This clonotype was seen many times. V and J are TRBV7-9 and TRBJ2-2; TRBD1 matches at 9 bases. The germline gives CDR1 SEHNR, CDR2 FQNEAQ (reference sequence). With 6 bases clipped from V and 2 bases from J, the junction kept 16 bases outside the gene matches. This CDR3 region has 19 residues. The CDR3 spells CASSSSLQGASKNTGELFF. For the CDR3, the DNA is TGTGCCAGCAGTTCCTCCCTACAGGGGGCTAGTAAAAACACCGGGGAGCTGTTTTTT.

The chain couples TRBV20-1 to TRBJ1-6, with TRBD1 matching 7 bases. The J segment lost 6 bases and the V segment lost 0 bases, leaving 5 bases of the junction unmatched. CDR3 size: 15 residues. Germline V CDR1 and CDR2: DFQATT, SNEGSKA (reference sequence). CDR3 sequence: CSARDRDRSNSPLHF. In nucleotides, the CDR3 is TGCAGTGCTAGAGATCGGGACAGATCTAATTCACCCCTCCACTTT.

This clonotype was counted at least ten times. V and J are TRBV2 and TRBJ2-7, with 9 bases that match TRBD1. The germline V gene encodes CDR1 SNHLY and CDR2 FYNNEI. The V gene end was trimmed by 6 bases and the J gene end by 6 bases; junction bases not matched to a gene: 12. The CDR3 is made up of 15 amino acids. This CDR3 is CASRPGQGFSGEQYV. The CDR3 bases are TGTGCCAGCAGACCGGGACAGGGATTTTCGGGCGAGCAGTACGTC.

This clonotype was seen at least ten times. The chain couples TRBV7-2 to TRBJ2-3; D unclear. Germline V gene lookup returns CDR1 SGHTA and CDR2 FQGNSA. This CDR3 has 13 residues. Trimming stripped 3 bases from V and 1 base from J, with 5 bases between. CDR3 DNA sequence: TGTGCCAGCAGCTTCACGGGCACAGATACGCAGTATTTT. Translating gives CASSFTGTDTQYF.

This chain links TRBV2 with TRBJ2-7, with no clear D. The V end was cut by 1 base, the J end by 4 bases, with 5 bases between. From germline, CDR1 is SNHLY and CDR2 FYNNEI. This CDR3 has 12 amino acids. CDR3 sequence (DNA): TGTGCCAGCAGTGAAGTAGGATACGAGCAGTACTTC. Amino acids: CASSEVGYEQYF. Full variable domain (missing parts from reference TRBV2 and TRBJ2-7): EPEVTQTPSHQVTQMGQEVILRCVPISNHLYFYWYRQILGQKVEFLVSFYNNEISEKSEIFDDQFSVERPDGSNFTLKIRSTKLEDSAMYFCASSEVGYEQYFGPGTRLTVT.

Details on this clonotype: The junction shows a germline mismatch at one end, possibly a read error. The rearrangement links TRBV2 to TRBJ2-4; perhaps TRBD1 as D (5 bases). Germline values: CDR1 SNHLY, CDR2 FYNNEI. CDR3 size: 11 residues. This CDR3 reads CASSELLWGVF. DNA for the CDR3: TGTGCCAGCAGTGAATTATTGTGGGGCGTCTTC.

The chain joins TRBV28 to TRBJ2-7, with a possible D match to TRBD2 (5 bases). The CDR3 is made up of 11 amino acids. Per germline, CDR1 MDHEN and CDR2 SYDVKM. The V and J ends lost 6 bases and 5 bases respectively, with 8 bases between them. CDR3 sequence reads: CASRTGDEQYV. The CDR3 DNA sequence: TGTGCCAGCAGAACCGGGGACGAGCAGTACGTC.

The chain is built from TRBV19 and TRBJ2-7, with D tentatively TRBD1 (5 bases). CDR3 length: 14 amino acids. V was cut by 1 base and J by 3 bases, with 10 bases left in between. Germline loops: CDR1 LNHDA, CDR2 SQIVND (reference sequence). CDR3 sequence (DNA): TGTGCCAGTAGTATAGGGAGCAGGGTCTACGAGCAGTACTTC. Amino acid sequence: CASSIGSRVYEQYF.

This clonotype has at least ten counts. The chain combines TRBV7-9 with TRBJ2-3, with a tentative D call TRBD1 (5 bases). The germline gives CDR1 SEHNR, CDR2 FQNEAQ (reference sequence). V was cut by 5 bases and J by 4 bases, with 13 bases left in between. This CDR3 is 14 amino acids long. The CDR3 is CASSLDKLPDTQYF. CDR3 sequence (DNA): TGTGCCAGCAGCCTGGACAAATTGCCAGATACGCAGTATTTT.

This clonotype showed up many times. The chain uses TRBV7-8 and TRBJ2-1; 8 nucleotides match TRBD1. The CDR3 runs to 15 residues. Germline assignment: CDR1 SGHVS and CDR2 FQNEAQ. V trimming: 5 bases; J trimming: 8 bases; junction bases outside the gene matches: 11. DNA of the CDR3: TGTGCCAGCAGCCCAGGGGACAGGATAATCGATGAGCAGTTCTTC. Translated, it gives CASSPGDRIIDEQFF.